The present TCR beta chain was sequenced within a study of blood T cell repertoires in COVID-19 (dated by TCRdb to 2019 to 2021). With respect to the entire study: Samples from collaborators originated in the United States, Italy and Spain and spanned both the acute and convalescent phases of COVID-19. The material from the prospective study consisted of cDNA or gDNA derived from T cells, B-cell-depleted T cells, or PBMCs. The dataset comprised deeply sampled blood TCRbeta repertoires from subjects exposed to, actively infected with, or recovered from COVID-19. A freely available public database, intended as a resource for researchers studying the immune response to SARS-CoV-2, is where the repertoires were released. The samples were drawn from the first 160 participants of the ongoing ImmuneRACE study and from over a thousand subjects provided by 6 global collaborators. The sample metadata nearly always contained a de-identified subject ID, COVID-19 status, age in years and sex. Where HLA class I and class II types were available, the types were taken from metadata supplied by the sample provider, not from assay-based typing. Study-level results and caveats: The amount of clinical and demographic metadata varied by source and participant and was provided uncurated.

As concerns this clone: Its antigen is unknown. Base-call qualities are not available, and no considerably larger clone is one nucleotide away.

One collaborating source in Seattle enrolled patients during active infection and followed them longitudinally through the course of disease. Whole blood was collected in K2EDTA tubes by collaborating institutions according to the institutions' own protocols. Collaborator samples were shipped for TCRbeta analysis as frozen whole blood, isolated PBMCs, or DNA extracted from either sample type. The immunoSEQ Assay, a bias-controlled multiplex PCR, was used to amplify TCRbeta CDR3 regions from genomic DNA. The study's processing was this. The number of nucleated cells in each sample was estimated from the amplification of reference gene primers within the assay. To quantify the absolute abundance of each unique TCRbeta CDR3 rearrangement, sequence reads were collapsed and filtered. For each sample, productive Simpson clonality was calculated as the square root of Simpson's diversity index across productive rearrangements. The clones in this table, taken by TCRdb from immuneACCESS, are in-frame only. Not every clone is retained; where verified, under half of the shortfall comes from an unresolved V gene, and the cause of the rest is unknown. The V and J calls and clone size come from that table; D and trimming were worked out from the DNA. In this sample the table shows 250,000 to 350,000 clones, 65% to 85% of which occur a single time. The ten largest account for more than 1.1% of the sample.

Sequencing was performed on peripheral blood. This TCR was recovered from a human donor with COVID-19, enrolled during active disease. The donor label of this sample is uncertain.

The CDR3 sequence is CASSLGPGDNEKLFF. The sequenced DNA is TGCGCCAGCAGCTTGGGGCCAGGGGATAATGAAAAACTGTTTTTT. This receptor chain uses TRBV5-1 and TRBJ1-4; tentative D gene TRBD1, with 6 bases matching. V is shortened by 0 bases, J by 4 bases, and the region joining them spans 10 bases. Looking up the germline V gene yields CDR1 SGHRS and CDR2 YFSETQ. Inclusive of the bounding cysteine and phenylalanine, the CDR3 is 15 residues long. Of the read, only the CDR3 DNA is kept; its 45 bases are in frame from base 1.